This is a list of T cell receptor beta chains from one sample in a study of blood T cell repertoires in COVID-19. Clones were read by immunoSEQ multiplex PCR, and TCRdb kept only the in-frame ones, dropping some. This table holds 210,000 or so clones, 70% to 90% found once. Sequencing was done on a sample of peripheral blood. These receptors originate from a middle-aged woman who had recovered from COVID-19. The CDR3 runs from the conserved cysteine through the conserved F or W. A D gene is named only where the DNA matches it firmly. Expanded clones are given a class, and other clones once, few, many or no size at all.

V	D	J	size	length	DNA	CDR3
TRBV19	TRBD1	TRBJ1-1	.	14	TGTGCCAGTAGTATTGGACAGGGCCCCCTAGAAGCTTTCTTT	CASSIGQGPLEAFF
TRBV4-3	TRBD2	TRBJ2-7	.	15	TGCGCCAGCAGCCAATTTGCGGGAGCGGGAAGCGAGCAGTACTTC	CASSQFAGAGSEQYF
TRBV7-2	.	TRBJ2-3	.	13	TGTGCCAGCAGAGAGACGGGGACAGATACGCAGTATTTT	CASRETGTDTQYF
TRBV7-9	TRBD2	TRBJ2-1	.	13	TGTGCCAGCAGCTTCCTAGCGGGCAATGAGCAGTTCTTC	CASSFLAGNEQFF
TRBV28	.	TRBJ2-1	once	11	TGTGCCAGCAGCCTAATATCGGGGCAGTTCTTC	CASSLISGQFF
TRBV6-6	TRBD2	TRBJ2-1	.	16	TGTGCCAGCAGTTGGACTAGCGGGAATTCTATTAATGAGCAGTTCTTC	CASSWTSGNSINEQFF
TRBV4-3	TRBD1	TRBJ2-2	.	17	TGCGCCAGCAGCCAAGCCCTGGACAGGGGAAACACCGGGGAGCTGTTTTTT	CASSQALDRGNTGELFF
TRBV7-2	.	TRBJ2-1	once	14	TGTGCCAGCAGCCCGAAGGTGGCTAGGGGTGAGCAGTTCTTC	CASSPKVARGEQFF
TRBV1	.	TRBJ2-5	.	17	TGCACCAGCAGCCAAGAGTCCGGGGAGGACTGCCAAGAGACCCAGTACTTC	CTSSQESGEDCQETQYF
TRBV11-2	.	TRBJ1-2	many	14	TGTGCCAGCAGCTATCTGAGGGGGAGATATGGCTACACCTTC	CASSYLRGRYGYTF
TRBV5-1	.	TRBJ2-3	few	13	TGCGCCAGCAGCTTGGCCAACACAGATACGCAGTATTTT	CASSLANTDTQYF
TRBV27	.	TRBJ1-1	.	14	TGTGCCAGCAGTTGGCGATTAGGGGACACTGAAGCTTTCTTT	CASSWRLGDTEAFF
TRBV3-1/TRBV3-2	.	TRBJ1-1	.	12	TGTGCCAGCAGCCAAGGGGAGAAGGAAGCTTTCTTT	CASSQGEKEAFF
TRBV5-6	TRBD2	TRBJ2-1	.	15	TGTGCCAGCAGCTTGGCGGGACTAGTGATGGATGAGCAGTTCTTC	CASSLAGLVMDEQFF
TRBV27	.	TRBJ2-7	.	12	TGTGCCAGCAGCCCCGCCGGGTACGAGCAGTACTTC	CASSPAGYEQYF
TRBV19	.	TRBJ1-1	.	14	TGTGCCAGTAGTATCCCATCAGTGAACACTGAAGCTTTCTTT	CASSIPSVNTEAFF
TRBV30	.	TRBJ2-5	.	11	TGTGCCTGGAGTCTTCAAGAGACCCAGTACTTC	CAWSLQETQYF
TRBV4-3	.	TRBJ2-7	.	17	TGCGCCAGCAGCCTTGGGAGGTCGGGTTCCCGCGCCAACGAGCAGTACTTC	CASSLGRSGSRANEQYF
TRBV5-1	.	TRBJ1-1	.	15	TGCGCCAGCAGCTTGAGAGGCCAGGGAAGCACTGAAGCTTTCTTT	CASSLRGQGSTEAFF
TRBV9	TRBD1	TRBJ2-7	.	14	TGTGCCAGCAGCGTCGGGGACAGTCACTACGAGCAGTACTTC	CASSVGDSHYEQYF
TRBV12-3/TRBV12-4	.	TRBJ2-3	.	13	TGTGCCAGCAGCTCCAGGGTAACAGATACGCAGTATTTT	CASSSRVTDTQYF
TRBV30	.	TRBJ1-5	.	18	TGTGCCTGGAGTGTTCCAGGGGCGAAGTCGTTAAGCAATCAGCCCCAGCATTTT	CAWSVPGAKSLSNQPQHF
TRBV7-8	.	TRBJ2-7	once	14	TGTGCCAGCAGCTTAGAATCAGAATACTACGAGCAGTACTTC	CASSLESEYYEQYF
TRBV19	TRBD1	TRBJ1-4	.	17	TGTGCCAGTAGTATCCTCGGGAGAACAGGGGTGAATGAAAAACTGTTTTTT	CASSILGRTGVNEKLFF
TRBV6-5	.	TRBJ1-2	.	14	TGTGCCAGCGCCCCAGGGCAGCTCACTTATGGCTACACCTTC	CASAPGQLTYGYTF
TRBV2	.	TRBJ1-2	few	12	TGTGCCAGTAACGACAGGTTTGATGGCTACACCTTC	CASNDRFDGYTF
TRBV7-9	.	TRBJ1-6	once	14	TGTGCCAGCAGCTTAGGGGTAGGAGATTCACCCCTCCACTTT	CASSLGVGDSPLHF
TRBV7-2	TRBD1	TRBJ1-6	.	18	TGTGCCAGCAGCCCAAACCAATCGACAGGGTGGCCTAATTCACCCCTCCACTTT	CASSPNQSTGWPNSPLHF
TRBV30	.	TRBJ1-5	.	12	TGTGCCTGGAGTTCCGGCAATCAGCCCCAGCATTTT	CAWSSGNQPQHF
TRBV7-9	.	TRBJ1-2	few	14	TGTGCCAGCAGCTTGGTAGGCAGGGACTATGGCTACACCTTC	CASSLVGRDYGYTF
TRBV7-9	.	TRBJ2-2	.	11	TGTGCCAGCATAATTACCGGGGAGCTGTTTTTT	CASIITGELFF
TRBV28	.	TRBJ1-2	.	13	TGTGCCACCTTTGACAGAAGAAACTATGGCTACACCTTC	CATFDRRNYGYTF
TRBV19	.	TRBJ2-6	.	16	TGTGCCAGTAGTAGGTTACAGAGCTCTGGGGCCAACGTCCTGACTTTC	CASSRLQSSGANVLTF
TRBV4-1	.	TRBJ2-2	.	18	TGCGCCAGCAGCCATCCCCCAAGGGGGTTTCTGAACACCGGGGAGCTGTTTTTT	CASSHPPRGFLNTGELFF
TRBV19	.	TRBJ1-6	.	16	TGTGCCAGTAGCCCGCAGGGGCAAGGGGTATTGTCACCCCTCCACTTT	CASSPQGQGVLSPLHF
TRBV19	TRBD1	TRBJ2-5	.	13	TGTGCCAGTAGTACAGGGGGCCAAGAGACCCAGTACTTC	CASSTGGQETQYF
TRBV14	TRBD1	TRBJ1-1	.	14	TGTGCCTGTCAGGGCCGGGGACAGCTCTCTGAAGCTTTCTTT	CACQGRGQLSEAFF